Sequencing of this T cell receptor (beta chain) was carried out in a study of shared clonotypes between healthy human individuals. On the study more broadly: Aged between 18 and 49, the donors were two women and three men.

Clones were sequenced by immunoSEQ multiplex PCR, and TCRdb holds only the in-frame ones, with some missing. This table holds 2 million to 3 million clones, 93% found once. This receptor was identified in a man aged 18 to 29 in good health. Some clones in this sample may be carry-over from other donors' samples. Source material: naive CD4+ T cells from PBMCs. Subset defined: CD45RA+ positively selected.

CDR3 loop: CACNQGQGAGNTIYF. DNA of the CDR3: TGTGCCTGCAATCAGGGACAGGGAGCTGGAAACACCATATATTTT. The chain carries TRBV30 and TRBJ1-3; 9 nucleotides agree with TRBD1. The CDR3 consists of 15 residues. In germline, CDR1 is GTSNPN, CDR2 SVGIG (reference sequence). V dropped 6 bases and J dropped 2; count of bases not matched to a gene: 8.